The T cell receptor (beta chain) under discussion was sequenced for a study of cytomegalovirus exposure and HLA in healthy donors. The PCR was carried out with 60 Vbeta primers and 13 Jbeta primers. Clones were read by immunoSEQ multiplex PCR, and TCRdb kept only the in-frame ones, dropping some. The sample holds roughly 100,000 clones, about four fifths seen once. Germline V gene lookup returns CDR1 SGHVS and CDR2 FNYEAQ. The germline V and J ends were trimmed by 3 bases and 3 bases, with 15 bases remaining between them. This CDR3 comprises 15 residues. The chain recombines TRBV7-6 with TRBJ2-7; D remains ambiguous. Material: PBMCs. The source is a man between 18 and 35 years old in good health and CMV-seropositive. The CDR3 sequence is CASSLIDTQNYEQYF. CDR3 coding DNA: TGTGCCAGCAGCTTGATAGATACACAGAACTACGAGCAGTACTTC.